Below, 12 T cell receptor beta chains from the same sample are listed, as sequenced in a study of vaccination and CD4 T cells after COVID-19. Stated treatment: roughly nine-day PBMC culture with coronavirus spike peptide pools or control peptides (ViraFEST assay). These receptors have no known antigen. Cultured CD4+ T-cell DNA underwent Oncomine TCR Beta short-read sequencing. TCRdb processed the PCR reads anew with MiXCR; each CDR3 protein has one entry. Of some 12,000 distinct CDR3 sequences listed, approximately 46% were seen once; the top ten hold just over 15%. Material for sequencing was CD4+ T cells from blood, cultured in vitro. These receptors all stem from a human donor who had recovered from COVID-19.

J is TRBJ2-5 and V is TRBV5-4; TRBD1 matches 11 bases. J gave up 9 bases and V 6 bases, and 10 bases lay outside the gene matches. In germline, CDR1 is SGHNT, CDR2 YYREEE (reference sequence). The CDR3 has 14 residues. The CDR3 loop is CASTRTGGDRAQYF. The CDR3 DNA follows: TGTGCCAGCACAAGGACAGGGGGCGATCGGGCCCAGTACTTC. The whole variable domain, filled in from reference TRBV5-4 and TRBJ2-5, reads ETGVTQSPTHLIKTRGQQVTLRCSSQSGHNTVSWYQQALGQGPQFIFQYYREEENGRGNFPPRFSGLQFPNYSSELNVNALELDDSALYLCASTRTGGDRAQYFGPGTRLLVL.

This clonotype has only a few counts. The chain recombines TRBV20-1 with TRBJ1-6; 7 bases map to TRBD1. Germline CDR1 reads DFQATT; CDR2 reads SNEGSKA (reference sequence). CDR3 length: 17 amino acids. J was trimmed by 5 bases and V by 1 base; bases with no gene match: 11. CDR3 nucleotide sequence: TGCAGTGCTAGAGCGACAGGGTCCGCGTCGAATAATTCACCCCTCCACTTT. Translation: CSARATGSASNNSPLHF.

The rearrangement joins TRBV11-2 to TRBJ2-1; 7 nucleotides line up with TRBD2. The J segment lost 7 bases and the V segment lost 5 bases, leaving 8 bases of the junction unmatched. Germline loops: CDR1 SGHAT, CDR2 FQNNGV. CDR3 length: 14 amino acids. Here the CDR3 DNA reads TGTGCCAGCAGCACCCGGACTAGATTGAATGAGCAGTTCTTC. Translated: CASSTRTRLNEQFF.

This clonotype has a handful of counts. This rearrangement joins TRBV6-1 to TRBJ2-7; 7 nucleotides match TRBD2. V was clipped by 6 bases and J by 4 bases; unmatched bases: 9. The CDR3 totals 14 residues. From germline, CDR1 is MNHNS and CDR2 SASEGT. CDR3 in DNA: TGTGCCAGCAGGGTAAGCGGGACGATGTACGAGCAGTACTTC. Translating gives CASRVSGTMYEQYF.

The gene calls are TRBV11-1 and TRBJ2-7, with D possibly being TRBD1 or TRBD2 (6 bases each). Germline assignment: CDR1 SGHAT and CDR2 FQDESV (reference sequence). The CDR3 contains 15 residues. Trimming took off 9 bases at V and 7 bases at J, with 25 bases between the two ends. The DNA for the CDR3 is TGTGCCAGAAGACCTGAAACGGGGGCTCGGGAGGAGCAGTACTTC. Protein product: CARRPETGAREEQYF.

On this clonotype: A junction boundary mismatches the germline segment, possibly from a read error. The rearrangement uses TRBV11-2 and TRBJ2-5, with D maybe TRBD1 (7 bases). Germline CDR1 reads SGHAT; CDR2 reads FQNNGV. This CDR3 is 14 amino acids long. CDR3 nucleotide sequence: TGCGCCAGCAGCCAAGAGTACAGGGGAGGGACCCAGTACTTC. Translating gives CASSQEYRGGTQYF. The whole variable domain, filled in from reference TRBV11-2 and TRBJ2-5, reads EAGVAQSPRYKIIEKRQSVAFWCNPISGHATLYWYQQILGQGPKLLIQFQNNGVVDDSQLPKDRFSAERLKGVDSTLKIQPAKLEDSAVYLCASSQEYRGGTQYFGPGTRLLVL.

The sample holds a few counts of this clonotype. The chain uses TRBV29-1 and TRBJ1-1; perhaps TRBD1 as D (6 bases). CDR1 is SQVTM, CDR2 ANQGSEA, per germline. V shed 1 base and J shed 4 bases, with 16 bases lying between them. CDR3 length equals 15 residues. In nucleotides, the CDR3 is TGCAGCGTTGAAGCTCGCAGGGGAAGCAGCACTGAAGCTTTCTTT. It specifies CSVEARRGSSTEAFF.

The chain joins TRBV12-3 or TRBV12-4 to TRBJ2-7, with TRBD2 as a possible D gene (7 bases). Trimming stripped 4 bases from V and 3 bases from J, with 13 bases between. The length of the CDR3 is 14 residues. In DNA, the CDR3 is TGTGCCAGCAGTTCACAGGGAGGGGTCTACGAGCAGTACTTC. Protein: CASSSQGGVYEQYF.

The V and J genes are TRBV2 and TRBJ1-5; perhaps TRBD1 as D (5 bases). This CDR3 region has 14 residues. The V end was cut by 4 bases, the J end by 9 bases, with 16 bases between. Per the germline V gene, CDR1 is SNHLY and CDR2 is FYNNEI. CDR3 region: CASSVMGTQGPQHF. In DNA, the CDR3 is TGTGCCAGCAGTGTGATGGGCACCCAGGGGCCCCAGCATTTT.

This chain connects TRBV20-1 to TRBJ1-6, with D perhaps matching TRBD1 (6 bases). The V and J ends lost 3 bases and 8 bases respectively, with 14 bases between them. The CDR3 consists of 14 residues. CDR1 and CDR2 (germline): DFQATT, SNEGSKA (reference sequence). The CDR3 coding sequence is TGCAGTGCTAGCCGCATGGAGGGGGATTCACCCCTCCACTTT. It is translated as CSASRMEGDSPLHF.

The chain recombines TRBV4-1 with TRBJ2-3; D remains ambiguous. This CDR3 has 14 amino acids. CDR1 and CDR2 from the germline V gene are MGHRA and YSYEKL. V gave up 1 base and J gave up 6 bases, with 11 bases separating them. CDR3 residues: CASSQGLAGDTQYF. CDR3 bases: TGCGCCAGCAGCCAAGGTCTCGCAGGCGATACGCAGTATTTT.

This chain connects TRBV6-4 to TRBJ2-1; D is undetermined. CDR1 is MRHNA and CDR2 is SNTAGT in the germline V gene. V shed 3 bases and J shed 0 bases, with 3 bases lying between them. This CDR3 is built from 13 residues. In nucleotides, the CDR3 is TGTGCCAGCAGTGAAAGCTCCTACAATGAGCAGTTCTTC. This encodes CASSESSYNEQFF.